What follows are 16 T cell receptor beta chains derived from one specimen sequenced in a study of blood T cell repertoires in COVID-19 (dated by TCRdb to between 2020 and 2021). Receptor libraries were prepared by the immunoSEQ multiplex PCR assay. In its TCRdb copy, this immuneACCESS table keeps in-frame sequences only and misses some clones. Where compared with another copy, unresolved V genes explain less than half of these, and the others have no known cause. This sample is represented by a few hundred thousand clones; 86% of them were singletons. Less than 4.5% of the sample is taken by the ten largest. Sequencing was performed on peripheral blood. The source of these receptors is a middle-aged man with acute or convalescent COVID-19.

This clone appeared a single time. V is TRBV27 and J is TRBJ1-5, with 9 bases lining up with TRBD1. V shed 5 bases, J shed 2 bases, and the junction held 16 bases outside the gene matches. The germline V gene has CDR1 MNHEY and CDR2 SMNVEV (reference sequence). The CDR3 spans 19 residues. CDR3 DNA sequence: TGTGCCAGCAGTCCCCTCCGACCGGGACAGGGCGCGGGCAATCAGCCCCAGCATTTT. Translation gives CASSPLRPGQGAGNQPQHF.

The chain employs TRBV19 and TRBJ1-6; D may be TRBD1 (6 bases). The V gene lost 11 bases and the J gene lost 7 bases, with 15 bases spanning the gap. CDR1 is LNHDA and CDR2 is SQIVND in the germline V gene (reference sequence). CDR3 length: 13 amino acids. The CDR3 spells CAGSWTANSPLHF. The DNA of the CDR3 is TGTGCCGGGTCATGGACAGCCAATTCACCCCTCCACTTT.

The V gene is TRBV12-5, the J gene TRBJ2-5; the D gene is possibly TRBD2 (5 bases). This CDR3 contains 17 residues. Germline V gives CDR1 LGHNT, CDR2 FRNRAP. V was clipped by 0 bases and J by 5 bases, with 19 bases between them. The CDR3 DNA follows: TGTGCTAGTGGTTTGGTAGATCGGGAAGACAAAGGGGAGACCCAGTACTTC. Protein product: CASGLVDREDKGETQYF.

The V call is TRBV5-1, the J call TRBJ1-1; tentative D call: TRBD1 (5 bases). Germline CDR1 and CDR2: SGHRS and YFSETQ. Between the trimmed V and J ends, which lost 0 bases and 3 bases, there was a span of 9 bases. The CDR3 spans 14 residues. This CDR3 is CASSLVAGHTEAFF. The CDR3 DNA sequence: TGCGCCAGCAGCTTGGTGGCGGGACACACTGAAGCTTTCTTT.

The rearrangement uses TRBV5-1 and TRBJ1-1, with TRBD1 identical over 8 bases. The V and J ends lost 1 base and 0 bases, in that order; junction bases with no gene match: 5. The CDR3 spans 16 residues. CDR1 and CDR2 (germline): SGHRS, YFSETQ. The CDR3 loop is CASSLPRGLMNTEAFF. DNA of the CDR3: TGCGCCAGCAGCTTGCCCAGGGGGCTCATGAACACTGAAGCTTTCTTT.

This chain connects TRBV6-6 to TRBJ2-3; tentative D call: TRBD1 (6 bases). The length of the CDR3 is 15 residues. Germline assignment: CDR1 MNHNY and CDR2 SVGAGI (reference sequence). The ends were cut back, 2 bases at V and 7 bases at J, with 16 bases in the middle. The CDR3 region is CASSYPTGPSNTQYF. In DNA, the CDR3 is TGTGCCAGCAGTTACCCGACAGGTCCGTCGAATACGCAGTATTTT.

The J gene is TRBJ1-3, the V gene TRBV7-2; D is possibly TRBD1 (6 bases). Looked up from germline, CDR1 is SGHTA and CDR2 is FQGNSA. This CDR3 spans 15 amino acids. V shed 0 bases and J shed 0 bases, with 6 bases lying between them. As DNA, the CDR3 is TGTGCCAGCAGCTTAGCAGGGGGCTCTGGAAACACCATATATTTT. This gives the protein CASSLAGGSGNTIYF.

This clone was seen a handful of times. The V and J genes are TRBV5-6 and TRBJ1-4; TRBD1 matches at 8 bases. The CDR3 spans 13 residues. J lost 8 bases, V lost 4 bases, and 4 bases had no gene match. Germline V gene data show CDR1 as SGHDT and CDR2 as YYEEEE. CDR3 sequence: CASSPGTGEKLFF. DNA of the CDR3: TGTGCCAGCAGCCCCGGGACAGGAGAAAAACTGTTTTTT.

This clone was seen a handful of times. The V call is TRBV29-1, the J call TRBJ1-2; a weak D match, TRBD1 (5 bases). V lost 2 bases to trimming and J lost 4 bases, with 8 bases between them. Germline assignment: CDR1 SQVTM and CDR2 ANQGSEA. The CDR3 is 12 amino acids. Here the CDR3 reads CSVESGPYGYTF. CDR3 nucleotides: TGCAGCGTTGAATCAGGGCCCTATGGCTACACCTTC.

This sequence joins TRBV5-6 and TRBJ2-7; D unresolved. V gave up 3 bases and J gave up 3 bases, with 4 bases separating them. The V gene's germline CDR1 is SGHDT and CDR2 YYEEEE. The length of the CDR3 is 11 residues. CDR3 coding DNA: TGTGCCAGCAGCTCCTACTACGAGCAGTACTTC. Its protein is CASSSYYEQYF.

The table lists this clone with a few counts. The chain carries TRBV21-1 and TRBJ1-2; the listed D gene, TRBD1, was not tested against the DNA. TRBV21-1 is an annotated pseudogene. The CDR3 contains 18 residues. The CDR3 nucleotides read TGTGCCAGCAGCAATGTCCTGTCGGGACAGCAAAGTGACTATGGCTACACCTTC. Amino acids: CASSNVLSGQQSDYGYTF.

CDR3 sequence (DNA): TGTGCCAGCAGCTTAGGGGCTAGCGGGGCCTACGAGCAGTACTTC. This encodes CASSLGASGAYEQYF. The rearrangement links TRBV7-2 to TRBJ2-7; TRBD2 aligns across 9 bases. This CDR3 has 15 residues. The ends lost 1 base at V and 2 bases at J; junction bases unmatched: 3. The germline V gene has CDR1 SGHTA and CDR2 FQGNSA.

The J gene is TRBJ1-1, the V gene TRBV6-5; D remains ambiguous. The CDR3 is 14 amino acids. With 6 bases removed from V and 1 base from J, the gap between germline ends came to 12 bases. Germline assignment: CDR1 MNHEY and CDR2 SVGAGI. As DNA, the CDR3 is TGTGCCAGCAGCCTGACAAAAAAGAACACTGAAGCTTTCTTT. The encoded protein is CASSLTKKNTEAFF.

The chain has TRBV5-1 and TRBJ1-2; 8 bases agree with TRBD1. The V gene's germline CDR1 is SGHRS and CDR2 YFSETQ. The CDR3 is 16 residues long. Trimming cost V 3 bases and J 1 base; bases outside gene matches: 8. The CDR3 protein is CASSSGQGLVNYGYTF. The CDR3 DNA sequence: TGCGCCAGCAGCTCCGGACAGGGCCTCGTTAACTATGGCTACACCTTC.

The chain joins TRBV3-1 (or the pseudogene TRBV3-2) to TRBJ2-7; D is uncertain. The V end lost 1 base, the J end lost 5 bases, and 12 bases lay between the germline ends. Per germline, CDR1 LGHDT and CDR2 YNNKEL (reference sequence). This CDR3 has 14 amino acids. This CDR3 is CASSQVSRHNEQYF. In DNA, the CDR3 is TGTGCCAGCAGCCAAGTTTCGCGACATAACGAGCAGTACTTC.

The rearrangement joins TRBV6-6 to TRBJ1-6; 9 bases agree with TRBD1. Germline assignment: CDR1 MNHNY and CDR2 SVGAGI (reference sequence). Losses at the gene ends were 2 bases for V and 13 bases for J; bases not matched to a gene: 3. The CDR3 loop spans 13 amino acids. As DNA, the CDR3 is TGTGCCAGCAGTTACGGGACAGGGTCCCCCCTCCACTTT. Its translation is CASSYGTGSPLHF.